This T cell receptor (beta chain) was captured by sequencing in a study of T and B cells in COVID-19 patients. Multiplex PCR with BIOMED2 TRB-A/B primer pools amplified TRB rearrangements. One entry per CDR3 protein results from TCRdb running MiXCR on the multiplex PCR reads. The table records about 22,000 distinct CDR3 sequences, roughly 29% of them present only once. By sample share, this clonotype is medium-sized. Its antigen is not identified. Study observations and caveats: Active COVID-19 showed highly clonal TRB repertoires; recovery showed diversity and richness above healthy donors.

Blood genomic DNA input for TRB amplification was 250-500 ng. The V gene's germline CDR1 is LNHDA and CDR2 SQIVND (reference sequence). This CDR3 has 13 residues. V trimming: 4 bases; J trimming: 5 bases; junction bases outside the gene matches: 4. The chain has TRBV19 and TRBJ2-5; 7 nucleotides align to TRBD1. Specimen: blood. The clonotype was recovered from a human donor who had recovered from COVID-19. DNA for the CDR3: TGTGCCAGTAGTACCGGCAGGGGGGAGACCCAGTACTTC. Amino acids: CASSTGRGETQYF. Complete variable domain (other parts from reference TRBV19 and TRBJ2-5): DGGITQSPKYLFRKEGQNVTLSCEQNLNHDAMYWYRQDPGQGLRLIYYSQIVNDFQKGDIAEGYSVSREKKESFPLTVTSAQKNPTAFYLCASSTGRGETQYFGPGTRLLVL.